This TCR beta chain was identified during a study of T cells after yellow fever vaccination. Study-wide findings and caveats: FACS-sorted repertoires could contain abundant clonotypes contaminating from the bulk population.

V was pared by 6 bases and J by 7 bases, with 15 bases between. CDR3 length: 14 residues. The V gene's germline CDR1 is MDHEN and CDR2 SYDVKM. TCRdb re-called the 5' RACE reads with MiXCR, one entry per CDR3 protein. The sample lists around 320,000 distinct CDR3 sequences, over 3.5% occurring once. This clonotype was seen a handful of times. The antigen remains unidentified. Source: PBMCs, taken 15 days after the yellow fever booster vaccination. The genes are TRBV28 and TRBJ1-4, with D perhaps TRBD1 (6 bases). This sequence originates from a man aged 18 to 29 who received the YFV17D yellow fever vaccine. DNA for the CDR3: TGTGCCAGCAGCTTCTCGGGGGCCCCTGAAAAACTGTTTTTT. Translating gives CASSFSGAPEKLFF.